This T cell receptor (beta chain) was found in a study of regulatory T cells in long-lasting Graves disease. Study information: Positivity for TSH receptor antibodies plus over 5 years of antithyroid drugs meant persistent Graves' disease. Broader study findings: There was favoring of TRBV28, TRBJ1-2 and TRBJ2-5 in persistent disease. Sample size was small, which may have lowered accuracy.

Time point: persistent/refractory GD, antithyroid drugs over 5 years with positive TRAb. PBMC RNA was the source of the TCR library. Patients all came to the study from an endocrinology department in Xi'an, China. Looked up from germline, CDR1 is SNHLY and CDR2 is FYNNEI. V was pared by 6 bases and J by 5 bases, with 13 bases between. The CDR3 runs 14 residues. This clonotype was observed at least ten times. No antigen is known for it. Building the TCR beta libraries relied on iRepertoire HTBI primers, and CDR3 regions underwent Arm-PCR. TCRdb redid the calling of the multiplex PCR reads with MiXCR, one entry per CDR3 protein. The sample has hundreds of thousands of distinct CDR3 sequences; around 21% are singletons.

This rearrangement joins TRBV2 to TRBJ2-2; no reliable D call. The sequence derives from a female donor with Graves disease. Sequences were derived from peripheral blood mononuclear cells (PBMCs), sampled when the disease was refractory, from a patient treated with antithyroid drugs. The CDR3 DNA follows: TGTGCCAGCAGCCCTGCAGTCGTAACCGGGGAGCTGTTTTTT. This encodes CASSPAVVTGELFF.